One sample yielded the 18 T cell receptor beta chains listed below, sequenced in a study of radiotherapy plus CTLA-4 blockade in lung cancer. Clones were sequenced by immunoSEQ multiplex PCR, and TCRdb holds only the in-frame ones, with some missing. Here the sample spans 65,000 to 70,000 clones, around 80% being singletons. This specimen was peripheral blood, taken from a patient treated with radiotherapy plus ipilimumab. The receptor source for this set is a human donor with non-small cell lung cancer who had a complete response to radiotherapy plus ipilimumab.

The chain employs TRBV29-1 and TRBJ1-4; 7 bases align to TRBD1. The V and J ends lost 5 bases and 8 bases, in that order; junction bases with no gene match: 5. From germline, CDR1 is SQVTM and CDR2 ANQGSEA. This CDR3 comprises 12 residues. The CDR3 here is CSVLTGREKLFF. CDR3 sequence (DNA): TGCAGCGTTCTGACAGGGAGAGAAAAACTGTTTTTT.

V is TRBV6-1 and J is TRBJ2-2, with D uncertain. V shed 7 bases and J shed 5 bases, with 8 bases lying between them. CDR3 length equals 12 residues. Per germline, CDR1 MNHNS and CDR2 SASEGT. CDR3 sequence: CASTPMTGELFF. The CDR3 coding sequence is TGTGCCAGCACCCCAATGACCGGGGAGCTGTTTTTT.

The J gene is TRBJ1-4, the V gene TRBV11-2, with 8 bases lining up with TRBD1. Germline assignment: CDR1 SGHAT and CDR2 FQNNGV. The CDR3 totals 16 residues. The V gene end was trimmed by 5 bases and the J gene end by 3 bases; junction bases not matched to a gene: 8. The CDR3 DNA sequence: TGTGCCAGCAGCCAGGACAGGGCAGGAGCTAATGAAAAACTGTTTTTT. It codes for CASSQDRAGANEKLFF.

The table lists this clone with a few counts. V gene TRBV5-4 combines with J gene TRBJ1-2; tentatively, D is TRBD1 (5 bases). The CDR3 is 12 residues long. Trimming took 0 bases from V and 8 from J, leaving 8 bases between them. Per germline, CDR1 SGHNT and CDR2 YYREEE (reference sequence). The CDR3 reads CASSLEGHGYTF. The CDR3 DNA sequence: TGTGCCAGCAGCTTGGAGGGGCACGGCTACACCTTC.

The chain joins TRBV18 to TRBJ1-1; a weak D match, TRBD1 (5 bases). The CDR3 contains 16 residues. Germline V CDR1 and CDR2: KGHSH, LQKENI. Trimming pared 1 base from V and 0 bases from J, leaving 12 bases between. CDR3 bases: TGTGCCAGCTCACCACGGTTGCCGGACATGAACACTGAAGCTTTCTTT. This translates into CASSPRLPDMNTEAFF.

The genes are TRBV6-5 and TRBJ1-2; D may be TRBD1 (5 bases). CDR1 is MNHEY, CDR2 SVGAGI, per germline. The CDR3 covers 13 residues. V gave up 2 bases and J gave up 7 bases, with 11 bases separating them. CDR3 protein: CASSYGRVAGYTF. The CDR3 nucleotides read TGTGCCAGCAGTTACGGCAGGGTGGCTGGCTACACCTTC.

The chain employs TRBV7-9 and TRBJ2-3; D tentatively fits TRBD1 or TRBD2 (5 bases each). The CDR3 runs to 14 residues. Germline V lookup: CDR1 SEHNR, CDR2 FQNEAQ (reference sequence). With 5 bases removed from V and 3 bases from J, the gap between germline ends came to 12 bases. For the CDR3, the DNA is TGTGCCAGCAGCCGGCAGGGCGGGACAGATACGCAGTATTTT. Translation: CASSRQGGTDTQYF.

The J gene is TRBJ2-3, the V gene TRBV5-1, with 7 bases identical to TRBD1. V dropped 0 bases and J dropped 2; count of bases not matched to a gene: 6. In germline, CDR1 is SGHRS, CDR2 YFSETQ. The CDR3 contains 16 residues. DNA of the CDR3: TGCGCCAGCAGCTTGGCAGGAGACAGGGTCACAGATACGCAGTATTTT. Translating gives CASSLAGDRVTDTQYF.

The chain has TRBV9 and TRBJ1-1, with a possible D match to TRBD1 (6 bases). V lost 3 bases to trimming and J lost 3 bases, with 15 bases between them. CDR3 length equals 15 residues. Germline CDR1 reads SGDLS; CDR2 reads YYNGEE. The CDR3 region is CASSGSTGLDTEAFF. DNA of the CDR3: TGTGCCAGCAGCGGATCCACAGGGTTGGACACTGAAGCTTTCTTT. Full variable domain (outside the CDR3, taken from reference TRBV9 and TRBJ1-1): DSGVTQTPKHLITATGQRVTLRCSPRSGDLSVYWYQQSLDQGLQFLIQYYNGEERAKGNILERFSAQQFPDLHSELNLSSLELGDSALYFCASSGSTGLDTEAFFGQGTRLTVV.

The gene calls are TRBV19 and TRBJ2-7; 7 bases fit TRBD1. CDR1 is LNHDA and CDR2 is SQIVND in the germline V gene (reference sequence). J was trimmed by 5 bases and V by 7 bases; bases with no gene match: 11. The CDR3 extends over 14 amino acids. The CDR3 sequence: CASTPLGRGNEQYF. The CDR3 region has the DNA TGTGCCAGTACCCCCTTGGGCAGGGGGAACGAGCAGTACTTC. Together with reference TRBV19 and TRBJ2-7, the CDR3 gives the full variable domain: DGGITQSPKYLFRKEGQNVTLSCEQNLNHDAMYWYRQDPGQGLRLIYYSQIVNDFQKGDIAEGYSVSREKKESFPLTVTSAQKNPTAFYLCASTPLGRGNEQYFGPGTRLTVT.

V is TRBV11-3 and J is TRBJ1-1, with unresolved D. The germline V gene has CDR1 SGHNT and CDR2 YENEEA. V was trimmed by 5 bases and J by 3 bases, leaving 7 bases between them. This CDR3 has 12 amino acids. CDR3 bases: TGTGCCAGCAGCCAAATGGACACTGAAGCTTTCTTT. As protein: CASSQMDTEAFF.

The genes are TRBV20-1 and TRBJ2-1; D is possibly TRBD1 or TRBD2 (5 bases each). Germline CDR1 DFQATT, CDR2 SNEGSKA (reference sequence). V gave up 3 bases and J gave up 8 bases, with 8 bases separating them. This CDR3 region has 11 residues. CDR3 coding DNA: TGCAGTGCTAGGAGGGGTGATGAGCAGTTCTTC. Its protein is CSARRGDEQFF.

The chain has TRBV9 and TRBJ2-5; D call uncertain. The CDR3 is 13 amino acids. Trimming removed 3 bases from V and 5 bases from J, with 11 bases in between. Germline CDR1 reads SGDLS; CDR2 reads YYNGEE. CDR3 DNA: TGTGCCAGCAGCGGGGAAGGGTTCGAGACCCAGTACTTC. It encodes CASSGEGFETQYF.

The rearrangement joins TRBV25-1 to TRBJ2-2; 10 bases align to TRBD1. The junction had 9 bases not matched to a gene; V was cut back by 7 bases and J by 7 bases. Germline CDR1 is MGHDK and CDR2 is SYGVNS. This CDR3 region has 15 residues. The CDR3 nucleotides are TGTGCCAGCACGACCGGGACAGGGGAAGGCGGGGAGCTGTTTTTT. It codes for CASTTGTGEGGELFF.

The CDR3 DNA follows: TGTGCCAGCAGCCCGCGGACAGGGGCCAAAAACATTCAGTACTTC. It specifies CASSPRTGAKNIQYF. The V gene is TRBV7-8, the J gene TRBJ2-4; 8 bases match TRBD1. CDR3 length: 15 residues. Germline loops: CDR1 SGHVS, CDR2 FQNEAQ. With V trimmed by 5 bases and J by 1 base, 4 bases remained unmatched. The full variable domain, rest sourced from reference TRBV7-8 and TRBJ2-4, is GAGVSQSPRYKVAKRGQDVALRCDPISGHVSLFWYQQALGQGPEFLTYFQNEAQLDKSGLPSDRFFAERPEGSVSTLKIQRTQQEDSAVYLCASSPRTGAKNIQYFGAGTRLSVL.

In nucleotides, the CDR3 is TGTGCCTGGAGATCAGGGAAAGGGACCCAGTACTTC. This translates into CAWRSGKGTQYF. V usage is TRBV30 and J usage is TRBJ2-5; weak D call: TRBD1 (5 bases). Trimming took off 3 bases at V and 7 bases at J, with 12 bases between the two ends. This CDR3 region has 12 residues. Germline V gives CDR1 GTSNPN, CDR2 SVGIG (reference sequence).

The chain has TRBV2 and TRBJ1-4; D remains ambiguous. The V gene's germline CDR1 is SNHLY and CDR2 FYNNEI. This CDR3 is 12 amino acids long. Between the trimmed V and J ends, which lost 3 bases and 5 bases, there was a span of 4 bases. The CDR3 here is CASSEANEKLFF. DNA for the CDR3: TGTGCCAGCAGTGAGGCAAATGAAAAACTGTTTTTT.

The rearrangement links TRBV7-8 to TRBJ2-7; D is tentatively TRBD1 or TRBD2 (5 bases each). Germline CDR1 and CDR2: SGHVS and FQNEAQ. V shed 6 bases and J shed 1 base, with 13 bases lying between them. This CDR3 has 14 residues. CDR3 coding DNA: TGTGCCAGCAGGCCCAAGGGGAGTTCCTACGAGCAGTACTTC. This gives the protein CASRPKGSSYEQYF.